The source of this T cell receptor (beta chain) is a study of cytomegalovirus exposure and HLA in healthy donors. PCR used 60 Vbeta primers and 13 Jbeta primers. The table came from immunoSEQ multiplex PCR; TCRdb's copy has only in-frame clones and leaves some out. The table records 210,000 or so clones, 85% of them present only once. Remarks on this clone: Its antigen is still unknown.

CDR1 and CDR2 from the germline V gene are SGHTA and FQGTGA. J gave up 1 base and V 2 bases, and 0 bases lay outside the gene matches. The CDR3 consists of 15 residues. The study, taken as a whole, reports: Later analysis found that TCR beta chains associated with HLA were more clonally expanded than other, equally common chains.

The V call is TRBV7-3, the J call TRBJ2-1; 9 positions agree with TRBD2. This clonotype was obtained from a girl aged 2-9 years in good health and CMV-seronegative. The specimen sequenced was PBMCs. DNA of the CDR3: TGTGCCAGCAGCTTACTAGCGGGGTCCTACAATGAGCAGTTCTTC. It encodes CASSLLAGSYNEQFF.